Reported below is one T cell receptor (beta chain). This receptor's antigen is unknown. It has no much larger one-base neighbor in the sample; base qualities were not kept. The immunoSEQ assay used for TCR sequencing gave the T-cell fraction in both tumor and uninvolved lung tissue. Processing in the source paper ran as follows. For survival analysis, patients were divided into high (upper tertile) and low (lower two tertiles) T-cell fraction groups, which were compared by log-rank test. A signed-rank test was used to test paired tumor versus uninvolved lung differences in T-cell fraction. TCRdb stores this immuneACCESS table with in-frame sequences only. Part of the clones is absent; in the studies checked, under half of the shortfall reflects unresolved V genes, and no reason is known for the rest. V and J calls and clone size are given by that table; D and trimming were obtained from the DNA. The sample profile shows roughly 7,200 clones; 74% of them were found once. The ten largest clones add up to about 8.3% of the sample.

The data derive from a study of tumor-infiltrating lymphocytes in localized non-small cell lung cancer (dated by TCRdb to the early 2020s). Broadly, across the study: Several histologies were represented in the cohort, which also included both smokers and never-smokers as well as patients whose samples were collected after neoadjuvant chemotherapy. The same patients underwent several integrated assays, with TCR sequencing performed together with flow cytometry, multiplex immunofluorescence, RNA-seq, exome sequencing and proteomics. For more than 45 patients, immunoSEQ T-cell fraction was compared between paired tumor and uninvolved lung. In total, the ICON cohort was made up of under 180 surgical patients who had localized non-small cell lung cancer and whose tumors were resected. Resected tumor tissue and uninvolved lung tissue described as non-adjacent to the tumor were contributed by each patient, with both tissues obtained from the same patient.

The first patient joined ICON in 2016, and enrollment wrapped up when the last patient was enrolled in September 2018. From a subcohort of some 76 patients, fresh tumor and matched uninvolved tissue were collected for in-depth immune analyses, including TCR sequencing. DNA for TCR sequencing was isolated from bulk tissue, and no cell sorting was done. Broad study findings and their caveats: Because different assays used different pieces of the same tissue, technical variation could not be distinguished from intratumor heterogeneity. TCR-derived T-cell fraction did not differ between the flow cytometry-defined immunotypes IM1 (good prognosis) and IM2 (poor prognosis). TCRbeta sequencing supported higher T cell infiltration in tumors than in uninvolved lung tissue, consistent with immunofluorescence CD3 counts. Assay coverage varied across patients depending on available tissue quantity, so only a subset of the cohort had TCR sequencing.

Sequencing was performed on uninvolved lung tissue not adjacent to the tumor. The source is a human donor with non-small cell lung cancer.

The bases read TGTGCCAGCAGCTCGAAGAGCGGGACATCCTACGAGCAGTACTTC. Translated, it gives CASSSKSGTSYEQYF. This receptor chain uses TRBV5-6 and TRBJ2-7; the D region possibly corresponds to TRBD2 (7 bases align). V is reduced by 3 bases and J by 1 base, leaving a spacing of 14 bases between them. Sequences SGHDT (CDR1) and YYEEEE (CDR2) are obtained from the germline V gene. Spanning cysteine to phenylalanine, the CDR3 consists of 15 amino acids. Of the read, only the CDR3 DNA is kept; its 45 bases are in frame from base 1. Outside the CDR3, residues come from the reference TRBV5-6 and TRBJ2-7 proteins, so the full variable domain is: DAGVTQSPTHLIKTRGQQVTLRCSPKSGHDTVSWYQQALGQGPQFIFQYYEEEERQRGNFPDRFSGHQFPNYSSELNVNALLLGDSALYLCASSSKSGTSYEQYFGPGTRLTVT.